The T cell receptor beta chain described here comes from a study of blood T cell repertoires in COVID-19. Background on the study: T cells, B-cell-depleted T cells, or PBMCs provided the cDNA or gDNA that served as material.

Sequencing was performed with immunoSEQ multiplex PCR; in TCRdb, only in-frame clones are kept and a portion is missing. The sample lists about 55,000 clones, approximately 83% occurring once. Germline trimming cut 2 bases from V and 6 bases from J; bases unmatched to any gene: 6. CDR1 and CDR2 from the germline V gene are SNHLY and FYNNEI. This CDR3 has 15 amino acids. The receptor was isolated from an elderly man with COVID-19, enrolled during active disease. The V gene is TRBV2, the J gene TRBJ1-2; 10 nucleotides line up with TRBD1. The sample comprised peripheral blood. CDR3 coding DNA: TGTGCCAGCAGTGAAAGGGACAGGGGAACCAATGGCTACACCTTC. Its protein is CASSERDRGTNGYTF.